This T cell receptor (beta chain) is drawn from a study of blood T cell repertoires in COVID-19. Study-wide background: PBMCs, B-cell-depleted T cells, or T cells were the source of the cDNA or gDNA that made up the material.

Produced via immunoSEQ multiplex PCR; TCRdb's table is partial and in-frame only. The repertoire holds tens of thousands of clones, with about nine tenths as singletons. This CDR3 is built from 16 residues. J was trimmed by 13 bases and V by 4 bases; bases with no gene match: 16. The germline V gene encodes CDR1 SGHKS and CDR2 YYEKEE (reference sequence). The sequence derives from a woman aged 60 to 75 with active COVID-19. Sequencing was carried out using peripheral blood. V is TRBV5-5 and J is TRBJ2-1, with TRBD2 matching 11 bases. CDR3 in DNA: TGTGCCAGCAGCGCGGTCCCCGGGACTAGCGGAGAAGTACAGTTCTTC. Translating it yields CASSAVPGTSGEVQFF. Filled out from reference TRBV5-5 and TRBJ2-1, the complete variable domain reads DAGVTQSPTHLIKTRGQQVTLRCSPISGHKSVSWYQQVLGQGPQFIFQYYEKEERGRGNFPDRFSARQFPNYSSELNVNALLLGDSALYLCASSAVPGTSGEVQFFGPGTRLTVL.